This T cell receptor (beta chain) was profiled in a study of spatial heterogeneity in lung cancer (dated by TCRdb to about 2019). Background for the entire study: More beta-chain than alpha-chain transcripts were consistently detected, likely reflecting higher beta-chain transcript abundance. In the raw uncorrected reads, each unique combination of TCR and UMI appeared more than ten times on average. At surgery, both alpha and beta chains were TCR-sequenced in approximately 210 tumor regions, roughly 64 matched nontumor lung samples and over 50 PBMC samples. TCR alpha and beta repertoires were quantitatively compared across multiple tumor regions, matched nontumor lung and blood in non-small cell lung cancer. The study linked features of the TCR repertoire to counts of nonsynonymous mutations, which were determined by whole-exome sequencing of tumor tissue. What the study reported, not specific to this receptor: Ubiquitous expanded tumor TCRs were found in blood more often at tumor resection than at routine follow-up. Additional single-cell paired TCR alpha and beta sequencing was considered necessary to confirm, at a functional level, the hypothesis that regional TCRs recognize regional mutations.

The time point label, read with the paper, signifies: sample taken at primary tumor resection. For TCR sequencing, whole RNA was extracted from tumor and nontumor lung tissue, or from cryopreserved PBMC samples, and no cell sorting was done. Donors were about 70 patients with early-stage, untreated non-small cell lung cancer from the lung TRACERx cohort. Only patients with enough RNA available from two or more tumor regions were chosen for TCR sequencing. The CDR3 goes from the cysteine to the phenylalanine over 13 residues. CDR3 DNA only is kept here, 39 bases in frame from base 1. Deletion took 0 bases off V and 7 bases off J, with a span of 7 bases between the germline ends. According to the germline V gene, CDR1 reads KGHSH and CDR2 reads LQKENI. The protocol used for the library was 5' RACE. The data were produced on a NextSeq 500. The TCR library protocol attached a unique molecular identifier to each TCR cDNA molecule to allow correction of PCR and sequencing errors. On the study's bioinformatics: TCR identification, UMI-based error correction and CDR3 extraction were performed with Decombinator tools. Expanded TCRs were defined as those above a frequency of 2 per 1,000, corresponding to the top 1% of the tumor frequency distribution. Renyi diversity was computed with the R vegan package after each repertoire had been subsampled 100 times to 5,000 TCRs. CDR3 similarity networks were built from amino acid triplet string-kernel similarity, connecting CDR3s with pairwise similarity above 0.82. In TCRdb, the public reads were trimmed at Q25 with fastp and aligned with MiXCR, with productive beta chains retained. Rows are unified per CDR3 protein, each entry keeping the most common DNA and genes. The authors' filters were not applied to this entry. This sample gives tens of thousands of distinct CDR3 sequences in total; approximately 7% of them show up just once. Approximately 2.6% of the sample comes from the top ten.

This clonotype has a count of ten or more. Its antigen is still unknown. Base qualities are not at hand, and no much larger clone is one base apart. The specimen was PBMCs, collected at surgery. The chain joins TRBV18 to TRBJ2-1, with the identity of the D gene unclear. This clonotype was obtained from a female donor with early-stage non-small cell lung cancer. The CDR3 reads CASSPPGGNEQFF. The sequenced DNA is TGTGCCAGCTCACCACCTGGCGGTAATGAGCAGTTCTTC.